The rows below give T cell receptor beta chains drawn from one sample of a study of sequential checkpoint blockade in melanoma. Clones were sequenced by immunoSEQ multiplex PCR, and TCRdb holds only the in-frame ones, with some missing. This sample yields more than 10,000 clones, of which about 79% are seen a single time; 50% to 70% belongs to the top ten. Sequenced material: CD8+ T cells sorted from blood (inferred from file names), taken from a patient given nivolumab and ipilimumab in sequence. The receptors here all came from a human donor with melanoma. Both conserved end residues are part of each CDR3. The order of the fields is D gene, J gene, V gene, clone size, CDR3 protein, CDR3 DNA. A D gene is named only where the DNA matches it firmly. Clone size appears in some rows only: once, few, many, or a class for an expanded clone.

TRBD1,TRBJ2-7,TRBV6-1,-,CASRRQGDVWEQYF,TGTGCCAGCAGAAGACAGGGGGACGTTTGGGAGCAGTACTTC
TRBD1,TRBJ1-1,TRBV28,-,CASSYRGLRTEAFF,TGTGCCAGCAGCTACAGGGGGTTGAGGACTGAAGCTTTCTTT
TRBD1,TRBJ2-2,TRBV27,once,CASSPPDRVNTGELFF,TGTGCCAGCAGTCCCCCAGACAGGGTGAACACCGGGGAGCTGTTTTTT
-,TRBJ2-3,TRBV25-1,-,CASSLANTQYF,TGTGCCAGCAGTTTAGCGAATACGCAGTATTTT
TRBD2,TRBJ2-7,TRBV6-6,-,CASSYSGVAGAYEQYF,TGTGCCAGCAGTTACTCCGGAGTAGCGGGGGCATACGAGCAGTACTTC
-,TRBJ2-1,TRBV9,-,CASSVGRSSYNEQFF,TGTGCCAGCAGCGTAGGGAGAAGCTCCTACAATGAGCAGTTCTTC
TRBD1,TRBJ1-1,TRBV18,-,CASSPTGGFWNTEAFF,TGTGCCAGCTCACCTACAGGGGGGTTTTGGAACACTGAAGCTTTCTTT
TRBD2,TRBJ2-1,TRBV2,-,CASSPWTSGILGEFF,TGTGCCAGCAGTCCTTGGACTAGCGGGATATTAGGAGAGTTCTTC
TRBD2,TRBJ2-7,TRBV5-1,-,CASMAGGGSYEQYF,TGCGCCAGCATGGCGGGAGGGGGGTCCTACGAGCAGTACTTC
TRBD2,TRBJ2-7,TRBV5-4,-,CASSFSGGGAYEQYF,TGTGCCAGCAGCTTTAGCGGGGGTGGGGCCTACGAGCAGTACTTC
-,TRBJ2-5,TRBV7-7,-,CASSLASSDQETQYF,TGTGCCAGCAGCTTAGCGTCCAGCGACCAAGAGACCCAGTACTTC
-,TRBJ1-5,TRBV18,-,CASSPPSISFGDQPQHF,TGTGCCAGCTCACCACCCTCGATTTCTTTCGGTGATCAGCCCCAGCATTTT
-,TRBJ1-5,TRBV27,medium-sized,CASSSQGLNQPQHF,TGTGCCAGCAGTTCTCAGGGGTTGAATCAGCCCCAGCATTTT
-,TRBJ2-7,TRBV19,-,CASSTGGAPYEQYF,TGTGCCAGTAGTACTGGGGGGGCCCCCTACGAGCAGTACTTC
TRBD1,TRBJ2-3,TRBV5-6,-,CASSWGSGGALDTQYF,TGTGCCAGCAGCTGGGGATCAGGGGGCGCACTCGATACGCAGTATTTT
-,TRBJ1-6,TRBV6-5,-,CASSYGSVGWNSPLHF,TGTGCCAGCAGTTACGGCTCAGTCGGGTGGAATTCACCCCTCCACTTT
-,TRBJ2-7,TRBV6-1,-,CASSIWEDSYEQYF,TGTGCCAGCAGTATCTGGGAGGACTCCTACGAGCAGTACTTC
TRBD1,TRBJ1-1,TRBV7-3,-,CASSPTGAEMNTEAFF,TGTGCCAGCAGCCCAACAGGGGCCGAAATGAACACTGAAGCTTTCTTT
TRBD2,TRBJ2-1,TRBV27,few,CASSRTSGSYNEQFF,TGTGCCAGCAGTAGGACTAGCGGCTCGTACAATGAGCAGTTCTTC
TRBD2,TRBJ2-7,TRBV27,few,CASSWTSGVSEQYF,TGTGCCAGCAGCTGGACTAGCGGGGTCTCCGAGCAGTACTTC
TRBD1,TRBJ2-7,TRBV25-1,few,CASSVDRGEIEQYF,TGTGCCAGCAGTGTGGACAGGGGGGAAATCGAGCAGTACTTC
-,TRBJ1-3,TRBV7-9,-,CASSHGPDSGNTIYF,TGTGCCAGCAGCCATGGGCCCGACTCTGGAAACACCATATATTTT
TRBD1,TRBJ2-2,TRBV6-5,-,CASSSGGGHTGELFF,TGTGCCAGCAGCTCAGGGGGCGGTCACACCGGGGAGCTGTTTTTT
TRBD1,TRBJ1-5,TRBV28,-,CASRRQGVSNQPQHF,TGTGCCAGCAGGCGACAGGGGGTAAGCAATCAGCCCCAGCATTTT
-,TRBJ2-7,TRBV28,-,CASSLYVGGPYEQYF,TGTGCCAGCAGTTTATATGTTGGGGGCCCCTACGAGCAGTACTTC
TRBD1,TRBJ2-1,TRBV2,-,CASSQGTGPEQFF,TGTGCCAGCAGTCAAGGGACAGGCCCTGAGCAGTTCTTC
-,TRBJ2-7,TRBV5-6,-,CASSPRGSYEQYF,TGTGCCAGCAGCCCCCGGGGATCCTACGAGCAGTACTTC
-,TRBJ2-7,TRBV5-4,-,CASSLEKTGKNYEQYF,TGTGCCAGCAGCTTGGAAAAAACAGGAAAAAACTACGAGCAGTACTTC
-,TRBJ1-5,TRBV9,-,CASSARVSNQPQHF,TGTGCCAGCAGCGCGCGCGTTAGCAATCAGCCCCAGCATTTT
TRBD1,TRBJ2-7,TRBV7-9,-,CASSLGETGIYEQYF,TGTGCCAGCAGCTTAGGGGAGACAGGGATATACGAGCAGTACTTC
-,TRBJ2-7,TRBV29-1,-,CSVAGGGAYEQYF,TGCAGCGTTGCTGGGGGGGGCGCCTACGAGCAGTACTTC
-,TRBJ1-1,TRBV4-1,-,CASSLRAGGGDTEAFF,TGCGCCAGCAGCCTTAGGGCGGGGGGCGGGGACACTGAAGCTTTCTTT
TRBD2,TRBJ2-7,TRBV28,few,CASSTQQLAAKAYEQYF,TGTGCCAGCAGTACGCAGCAACTAGCGGCTAAGGCCTACGAGCAGTACTTC
-,TRBJ2-7,TRBV13,-,CASSLGPSGGLGTYEQYF,TGTGCCAGCAGCTTAGGCCCGTCGGGCGGGCTCGGCACCTACGAGCAGTACTTC
TRBD1,TRBJ1-1,TRBV10-1,few,CASSGTYRGGGDTEAFF,TGCGCCAGCAGTGGGACCTACAGGGGAGGTGGTGACACTGAAGCTTTCTTT
TRBD1,TRBJ2-1,TRBV4-2,-,CASSPRTGETNEQFF,TGTGCCAGCAGCCCGAGGACAGGGGAGACCAATGAGCAGTTCTTC
-,TRBJ2-4,TRBV6-1,-,CATGKRLAKNIQYF,TGTGCCACCGGAAAGAGGTTAGCCAAAAACATTCAGTACTTC
-,TRBJ2-7,TRBV27,few,CASSLSGFVYEQYF,TGTGCCAGCAGTTTAAGCGGGTTCGTCTACGAGCAGTACTTC
TRBD2,TRBJ2-2,TRBV30,-,CAPFHSGGRGTGELFF,TGTGCCCCCTTCCATTCTGGCGGGAGGGGTACCGGGGAGCTGTTTTTT
TRBD2,TRBJ2-2,TRBV7-9,-,CASSLYVAGQNTGELFF,TGTGCCAGCAGCTTATACGTAGCGGGCCAAAACACCGGGGAGCTGTTTTTT
-,TRBJ2-7,TRBV27,-,CASSLGTFYEQYF,TGTGCCAGCAGTCTCGGGACTTTCTACGAGCAGTACTTC
TRBD2,TRBJ2-1,TRBV29-1,once,CSVEGREGNEQFF,TGCAGCGTTGAAGGACGGGAGGGGAATGAGCAGTTCTTC
TRBD1,TRBJ2-7,TRBV19,-,CASSTGTGTSYEQYF,TGTGCCAGTAGTACCGGGACAGGGACCTCCTACGAGCAGTACTTC
-,TRBJ2-1,TRBV14,-,CASSPAGTPGEQFF,TGTGCCAGCAGCCCAGCCGGGACTCCGGGTGAGCAGTTCTTC
TRBD1,TRBJ2-7,TRBV6-5,-,CASSPGTGEYEQYF,TGTGCCAGCAGCCCCGGGACAGGGGAGTACGAGCAGTACTTC
-,TRBJ2-1,TRBV27,-,CASSLYFQNEQFF,TGTGCCAGCAGTTTGTATTTCCAGAATGAGCAGTTCTTC
TRBD1,TRBJ2-7,TRBV7-9,-,CASSLSGQGPYEQYF,TGTGCCAGCAGCTTATCGGGACAGGGCCCATACGAGCAGTACTTC
TRBD2,TRBJ2-7,TRBV27,-,CASSSTSGVNYEQYF,TGTGCCAGCAGTTCGACTAGCGGGGTGAACTACGAGCAGTACTTC
TRBD2,TRBJ2-7,TRBV4-2,-,CASSQGTSGGLVAYEQYF,TGTGCCAGCAGCCAAGGGACTAGCGGGGGCCTCGTTGCCTACGAGCAGTACTTC